Reported below is one T cell receptor beta chain. Its matching antigen is unknown. These data belong to a study of graft-versus-host responses after intestinal transplantation. Across the whole study: Recipients were given multivisceral, liver-intestinal, or isolated intestinal transplants. Tacrolimus plus steroids were given to all recipients for approximately 3 years, preceded by anti-thymocyte globulin induction.

Sequencing used immunoSEQ multiplex PCR; TCRdb keeps in-frame clones, though not all of them. This table has approximately 85,000 clones, approximately 95% appearing once. Study-wide points: The marrow of recipients harbored GvH clones, and ileum or blood showed some of them first. Early post-transplant HvG declines were associated with peak circulating GvH clone levels.

The CDR3 has 16 residues. From germline, CDR1 is SEHNR and CDR2 FQNEAQ (reference sequence). Trimming removed 5 bases from V and 1 base from J, with 18 bases in between. This chain links TRBV7-9 with TRBJ2-7; D is perhaps TRBD1 (6 bases). This specimen was unstimulated CD8+ T cells sorted from spleen or lymph node cells, taken before transplant. The sequence came from a human donor who was the organ donor for an intestinal transplant. The CDR3, as DNA: TGTGCCAGCAGCCCGTCCGCAGGGGTTCGGTCCTACGAGCAGTACTTC. Translation: CASSPSAGVRSYEQYF. The full variable domain, rest sourced from reference TRBV7-9 and TRBJ2-7, is DTGVSQNPRHKITKRGQNVTFRCDPISEHNRLYWYRQTLGQGPEFLTYFQNEAQLEKSRLLSDRFSAERPKGSFSTLEIQRTEQGDSAMYLCASSPSAGVRSYEQYFGPGTRLTVT.